These T cell receptor beta chains were read from a single sample in a study of brain metastases from non-small cell lung cancer. Clones were read by immunoSEQ multiplex PCR, and TCRdb kept only the in-frame ones, dropping some. The table has over 1,000 clones, more than 65% seen once. The sequenced material came from tumor-adjacent normal tissue. The receptors come from a donor at least 40 years old with non-small cell lung cancer. CDR3s include the opening cysteine and the closing phenylalanine or tryptophan. The order of the fields is clone size, V gene, D gene, J gene, CDR3 length, CDR3 DNA, CDR3 protein. A D gene is named only where the DNA matches it firmly. A clone size is listed for some rows: how often the clone was seen (once, few, many), or a class if it is expanded.

clone size: few
V gene: TRBV11-3
D gene: TRBD1
J gene: TRBJ2-7
CDR3 length: 14
CDR3 DNA: TGTGCCAGCAGCGGGACAGGGGGGGGTTACGAGCAGTACTTC
CDR3 protein: CASSGTGGGYEQYF

clone size: once
V gene: TRBV2
D gene: NA
J gene: TRBJ2-5
CDR3 length: 12
CDR3 DNA: TGTGCCAGCAATTACTCTGGGGAGACCCAGTACTTC
CDR3 protein: CASNYSGETQYF

clone size: NA
V gene: TRBV5-6
D gene: TRBD2
J gene: TRBJ2-1
CDR3 length: 16
CDR3 DNA: TGTGCCAGCAGCCAAGGACTAGCGGGACCCTACAATGAGCAGTTCTTC
CDR3 protein: CASSQGLAGPYNEQFF

clone size: once
V gene: TRBV6-4
D gene: NA
J gene: TRBJ1-2
CDR3 length: 14
CDR3 DNA: TGTGCCAGCAGTGACGGCAGGGCTCCCTATGGCTACACCTTC
CDR3 protein: CASSDGRAPYGYTF

clone size: few
V gene: TRBV2
D gene: NA
J gene: TRBJ2-7
CDR3 length: 10
CDR3 DNA: TGTGCCAGCAGTGACTACGAGCAGTACTTC
CDR3 protein: CASSDYEQYF

clone size: NA
V gene: TRBV5-8
D gene: NA
J gene: TRBJ1-4
CDR3 length: 17
CDR3 DNA: TGTGCCAGCAGCTTGGATCGGGGGATTGGAGGGAATGAAAAACTGTTTTTT
CDR3 protein: CASSLDRGIGGNEKLFF

clone size: NA
V gene: TRBV2
D gene: NA
J gene: TRBJ2-7
CDR3 length: 12
CDR3 DNA: TGTGCCAGCATCCCCTCTTCCTACGAGCAGTACTTC
CDR3 protein: CASIPSSYEQYF

clone size: NA
V gene: TRBV7-6
D gene: TRBD1
J gene: TRBJ2-7
CDR3 length: 14
CDR3 DNA: TGTGCCAGCAGCTCGGGACAGGGGTACTACGAGCAGTACTTC
CDR3 protein: CASSSGQGYYEQYF

clone size: NA
V gene: TRBV2
D gene: TRBD1
J gene: TRBJ2-5
CDR3 length: 15
CDR3 DNA: TGTGCCAGCCTCTGGATCCCAGGGGGTCAAGAGACCCAGTACTTC
CDR3 protein: CASLWIPGGQETQYF

clone size: NA
V gene: TRBV3-1/TRBV3-2
D gene: TRBD1
J gene: TRBJ1-4
CDR3 length: 16
CDR3 DNA: TGTGCCAGCAGCCCGGGACAGGGCAGGAATAATGAAAAACTGTTTTTT
CDR3 protein: CASSPGQGRNNEKLFF

clone size: NA
V gene: TRBV7-9
D gene: NA
J gene: TRBJ1-1
CDR3 length: 14
CDR3 DNA: TGTGCCAGCAGCTTCGCGATGACAGTCACTGAAGCTTTCTTT
CDR3 protein: CASSFAMTVTEAFF

clone size: NA
V gene: TRBV12-3/TRBV12-4
D gene: TRBD1
J gene: TRBJ1-2
CDR3 length: 11
CDR3 DNA: TGTGCCAGCAGGGGGACAGGGGGCTACACCTTC
CDR3 protein: CASRGTGGYTF

clone size: NA
V gene: TRBV5-6
D gene: NA
J gene: TRBJ2-7
CDR3 length: 15
CDR3 DNA: TGTGCCAGCAGCTTGGCGGGGGAAGGGACCTACGAGCAGTACTTC
CDR3 protein: CASSLAGEGTYEQYF

clone size: few
V gene: TRBV13
D gene: TRBD1
J gene: TRBJ2-5
CDR3 length: 12
CDR3 DNA: TGTGCCAGCAGTACAGGGGGCCAGACCCAGTACTTC
CDR3 protein: CASSTGGQTQYF

clone size: NA
V gene: TRBV5-5
D gene: NA
J gene: TRBJ2-5
CDR3 length: 15
CDR3 DNA: TGTGCCAGCAGCTCGGATTCCTTCAGTCAAGAGACCCAGTACTTC
CDR3 protein: CASSSDSFSQETQYF

clone size: NA
V gene: TRBV15
D gene: TRBD2
J gene: TRBJ2-1
CDR3 length: 15
CDR3 DNA: TGTGCCACCAGCAGAGGTAGCGGGGGGGGCAATGAGCAGTTCTTC
CDR3 protein: CATSRGSGGGNEQFF

clone size: few
V gene: TRBV6-2/TRBV6-3
D gene: TRBD1
J gene: TRBJ2-5
CDR3 length: 14
CDR3 DNA: TGTGCCAGCAGTTACTCGACAGGGACGGAGACCCAGTACTTC
CDR3 protein: CASSYSTGTETQYF

clone size: NA
V gene: TRBV6-4
D gene: NA
J gene: TRBJ2-5
CDR3 length: 12
CDR3 DNA: TGTGCCACCCAGAGCCTTCAAGAGACCCAGTACTTC
CDR3 protein: CATQSLQETQYF

clone size: NA
V gene: TRBV10-1
D gene: TRBD1
J gene: TRBJ2-7
CDR3 length: 19
CDR3 DNA: TGCGCCAGCAGTGAGTCACAGGACAGGAGAGAGAGGTTGACCTACGAGCAGTACTTC
CDR3 protein: CASSESQDRRERLTYEQYF

clone size: NA
V gene: TRBV11-3
D gene: TRBD2
J gene: TRBJ2-2
CDR3 length: 15
CDR3 DNA: TGTGCCAGCAGCTTAGCTACTAGCGGCTACGGGGAGCTGTTTTTT
CDR3 protein: CASSLATSGYGELFF

clone size: NA
V gene: TRBV6-5
D gene: NA
J gene: TRBJ2-1
CDR3 length: 13
CDR3 DNA: TGTGCCAGCAGTTCCTCCCCCTACAATGAGCAGTTCTTC
CDR3 protein: CASSSSPYNEQFF

clone size: NA
V gene: TRBV27
D gene: NA
J gene: TRBJ2-7
CDR3 length: 14
CDR3 DNA: TGTGCCAGCAGTTTTTTTGCAGGGGGGGACGGGCAGTATTTC
CDR3 protein: CASSFFAGGDGQYF

clone size: NA
V gene: TRBV14
D gene: NA
J gene: TRBJ2-1
CDR3 length: 12
CDR3 DNA: TGTGCCAGCAGCTTTGAAGGGGGGGTTAAGTTCTTC
CDR3 protein: CASSFEGGVKFF

clone size: NA
V gene: TRBV10-3
D gene: TRBD1
J gene: TRBJ2-3
CDR3 length: 15
CDR3 DNA: TGTGCCATCAGACCGGGACAGGGGGACGCAGATACGCAGTATTTT
CDR3 protein: CAIRPGQGDADTQYF

clone size: NA
V gene: TRBV6-5
D gene: TRBD1
J gene: TRBJ1-2
CDR3 length: 14
CDR3 DNA: TGTGCCAGCCACAGGGGGCCGGGCCAGTATGGCTACACCTTC
CDR3 protein: CASHRGPGQYGYTF

clone size: NA
V gene: TRBV7-3
D gene: NA
J gene: TRBJ2-1
CDR3 length: 14
CDR3 DNA: TGTGCCAGCAGTTTTGGGGCCGGGACAAAGGAGCAGTTCTTC
CDR3 protein: CASSFGAGTKEQFF

clone size: NA
V gene: TRBV7-2
D gene: NA
J gene: TRBJ2-6
CDR3 length: 15
CDR3 DNA: TGTGCCAGCAGCTTAGGAGATTCTGGGGCCAACGTCCTGACTTTC
CDR3 protein: CASSLGDSGANVLTF

clone size: NA
V gene: TRBV7-9
D gene: NA
J gene: TRBJ2-1
CDR3 length: 14
CDR3 DNA: TGTGCCAGCAGCTCCACGAGCTCCTACAATGAACAGTTCTTC
CDR3 protein: CASSSTSSYNEQFF

clone size: NA
V gene: TRBV7-9
D gene: NA
J gene: TRBJ1-6
CDR3 length: 13
CDR3 DNA: TGTGCCAGCAGCTCAGAGTATAATTCACCCCTCCACTTT
CDR3 protein: CASSSEYNSPLHF

clone size: NA
V gene: TRBV10-2
D gene: NA
J gene: TRBJ2-5
CDR3 length: 11
CDR3 DNA: TGCGCCAGCAGCCCCGGGAGAACCCAGTACTTC
CDR3 protein: CASSPGRTQYF

clone size: NA
V gene: TRBV5-1
D gene: NA
J gene: TRBJ1-2
CDR3 length: 14
CDR3 DNA: TGCGCCAGCAGCTACATGACAGTGAACTATGGCTACACCTTC
CDR3 protein: CASSYMTVNYGYTF

clone size: NA
V gene: TRBV3-1/TRBV3-2
D gene: NA
J gene: TRBJ2-7
CDR3 length: 16
CDR3 DNA: TGTGCCAGCAGCAGGAAGGCTCCCATTTCGTTAGACGAGCAGTACTTC
CDR3 protein: CASSRKAPISLDEQYF

clone size: once
V gene: TRBV6-2/TRBV6-3
D gene: TRBD2
J gene: TRBJ2-3
CDR3 length: 16
CDR3 DNA: TGTGCCAGCAGTTGGGTTAGCGGGAGGGTCACAGATACGCAGTATTTT
CDR3 protein: CASSWVSGRVTDTQYF

clone size: once
V gene: TRBV5-1
D gene: NA
J gene: TRBJ1-1
CDR3 length: 14
CDR3 DNA: TGCTCCAGCAGCTCGGCCCCCCTAGACACTGAAGCTTTCTTT
CDR3 protein: CSSSSAPLDTEAFF

clone size: NA
V gene: TRBV24-1
D gene: TRBD2
J gene: TRBJ2-7
CDR3 length: 15
CDR3 DNA: TGTGCCACCAGTGATCGGCTAGCGGGGGTTTACGAGCAGTACTTC
CDR3 protein: CATSDRLAGVYEQYF

clone size: NA
V gene: TRBV20-1
D gene: NA
J gene: TRBJ1-1
CDR3 length: 11
CDR3 DNA: TGCAGTGCTAGGCGAGAAACTGAAGCTTTCTTT
CDR3 protein: CSARRETEAFF

clone size: NA
V gene: TRBV24-1
D gene: NA
J gene: TRBJ2-3
CDR3 length: 13
CDR3 DNA: TGTGCCACCAGTTCCGGACTCACAGATACGCAGTATTTT
CDR3 protein: CATSSGLTDTQYF

clone size: NA
V gene: TRBV12-3/TRBV12-4
D gene: NA
J gene: TRBJ1-3
CDR3 length: 13
CDR3 DNA: TGTGCCAGCAGTTTAGGTTCTGGAAACACCATATATTTT
CDR3 protein: CASSLGSGNTIYF

clone size: NA
V gene: TRBV6-2/TRBV6-3
D gene: TRBD1
J gene: TRBJ2-5
CDR3 length: 15
CDR3 DNA: TGTGCCAGCAGTGACAGGGGGGGGAACCAAGAGACCCAGTACTTC
CDR3 protein: CASSDRGGNQETQYF

clone size: NA
V gene: TRBV28
D gene: NA
J gene: TRBJ1-1
CDR3 length: 16
CDR3 DNA: TGTGCCAGCAGTCCCCACGGGTTCGGTTCCGACACTGAAGCTTTCTTT
CDR3 protein: CASSPHGFGSDTEAFF

clone size: NA
V gene: TRBV5-3
D gene: NA
J gene: TRBJ1-2
CDR3 length: 13
CDR3 DNA: TGTGCCAGAAGTCGGGATAGGGGGTATGGCTACACCTTC
CDR3 protein: CARSRDRGYGYTF

clone size: NA
V gene: TRBV23-1
D gene: TRBD1
J gene: TRBJ2-4
CDR3 length: 17
CDR3 DNA: TGCGCCAGCAGTCAAACTGGGACAGGGGGCTTTGTAGACATTCAGTACTTC
CDR3 protein: CASSQTGTGGFVDIQYF

clone size: NA
V gene: TRBV7-8
D gene: NA
J gene: TRBJ2-7
CDR3 length: 12
CDR3 DNA: TGTGCCAGCAGCTTAGCGACCTACGAGCAGTACTTC
CDR3 protein: CASSLATYEQYF

clone size: NA
V gene: TRBV30
D gene: NA
J gene: TRBJ2-2
CDR3 length: 15
CDR3 DNA: TGTGCCTGGAGTGTGGAGGCTCCGAACACCGGGGAGCTGTTTTTT
CDR3 protein: CAWSVEAPNTGELFF

clone size: NA
V gene: TRBV10-3
D gene: NA
J gene: TRBJ1-6
CDR3 length: 15
CDR3 DNA: TGTGCCATCAGTGAGCACCAGGTTGATAATTCACCCCTCCACTTT
CDR3 protein: CAISEHQVDNSPLHF

clone size: NA
V gene: TRBV7-2
D gene: TRBD1
J gene: TRBJ2-7
CDR3 length: 15
CDR3 DNA: TGTGCCAGCAGCTCAACACCGGGACAGGGCTACGAGCAGTACTTC
CDR3 protein: CASSSTPGQGYEQYF